The 18 T cell receptor beta chains listed next were all sequenced from one sample in a study of T cell changes during pregnancy in multiple sclerosis. Assay: immunoSEQ multiplex PCR; the TCRdb copy retains only in-frame clones and omits some. The data show some 80,000 clones, just over 90% seen once. The sample was peripheral blood, taken before pregnancy. Receptors were obtained from a female donor with multiple sclerosis, enrolled in a pregnancy study.

The chain has TRBV27 and TRBJ2-2; no definite D call. CDR1 is MNHEY, CDR2 SMNVEV, per germline (reference sequence). V lost 3 bases and J lost 5, with 7 bases in between. The CDR3 covers 13 residues. This CDR3 is CASSFTYTGELFF. The CDR3 DNA is TGTGCCAGCAGTTTCACTTATACCGGGGAGCTGTTTTTT.

With respect to this clone: This same CDR3 is encoded by further DNA sequences in the sample. The chain couples TRBV6-5 to TRBJ1-6; 7 bases line up with TRBD1. This CDR3 has 14 residues. The germline V gene has CDR1 MNHEY and CDR2 SVGAGI. Unmatched junction bases numbered 0, after V lost 2 bases and J lost 5 bases. The CDR3 here is CASSYGTDNSPLHF. The CDR3 region has the DNA TGTGCCAGCAGTTACGGGACAGATAATTCACCCCTCCACTTT.

The chain recombines TRBV19 with TRBJ2-1; 8 bases line up with TRBD2. The CDR3 totals 14 residues. The germline V gene encodes CDR1 LNHDA and CDR2 SQIVND (reference sequence). The V segment lost 3 bases and the J segment 7 bases; nucleotides outside the gene matches: 5. In nucleotides, the CDR3 is TGTGCCAGTAGTATCCCGGGAGGGGCAAATGAGCAGTTCTTC. Translating it yields CASSIPGGANEQFF.

The chain combines TRBV7-9 with TRBJ1-2; D unclear. The V and J ends lost 5 bases and 0 bases respectively, with 4 bases between them. The germline CDR1 and CDR2 sequences are SEHNR and FQNEAQ (reference sequence). The CDR3 covers 12 residues. This chain's CDR3 is CASSHPNYGYTF. Here the CDR3 DNA reads TGTGCCAGCAGCCATCCTAACTATGGCTACACCTTC.

The chain employs TRBV2 and TRBJ2-7; 7 nucleotides align to TRBD1. Germline values: CDR1 SNHLY, CDR2 FYNNEI. This CDR3 has 15 residues. Trimming removed 6 bases from V and 3 bases from J; junction bases left unmatched: 11. CDR3 nucleotides: TGTGCCAGCAGACACGGGACAGAGCATATCTACGAGCAGTACTTC. Its translation: CASRHGTEHIYEQYF.

The J gene is TRBJ2-7, the V gene TRBV7-8; TRBD1 aligns across 8 bases. Trimming removed 1 base from V and 1 base from J; junction bases left unmatched: 6. CDR1 and CDR2 (germline): SGHVS, FQNEAQ. The CDR3 spans 16 residues. CDR3 sequence: CASSLVGTGISYEQYF. CDR3 bases: TGTGCCAGCAGCTTAGTCGGGACAGGTATATCCTACGAGCAGTACTTC.

Only a few counts were recorded for this clone. The chain couples TRBV6-5 to TRBJ2-7; tentatively, D is TRBD2 (8 bases). Germline V gene sequence: CDR1 MNHEY, CDR2 SVGAGI. The CDR3 is made up of 15 amino acids. Trimming stripped 5 bases from V and 2 bases from J, with 16 bases between. CDR3 protein: CASSLGGDRTYEQYF. DNA of the CDR3: TGTGCCAGCAGTCTCGGGGGGGACAGAACCTACGAGCAGTACTTC.

The chain employs TRBV9 and TRBJ1-2; tentatively, D is TRBD1 (5 bases). The CDR3 consists of 14 residues. Germline V gives CDR1 SGDLS, CDR2 YYNGEE. Trimming cost V 0 bases and J 8 bases, with 14 bases left between them. This CDR3 is CASSVEAGTRGYTF. In DNA form, the CDR3 reads TGTGCCAGCAGCGTAGAAGCGGGGACGAGGGGCTACACCTTC.

The chain couples TRBV25-1 to TRBJ1-2; perhaps TRBD1 as D (6 bases). The CDR3 length is 11 residues. V was shortened by 8 bases and J by 8 bases, with 12 bases between the two germline ends. CDR1 and CDR2 (germline): MGHDK, SYGVNS. The CDR3 DNA sequence: TGTGCCAGCCAACAGGGCGGCGGCTACACCTTC. This sequence encodes CASQQGGGYTF.

The gene calls are TRBV18 and TRBJ2-5; 8 bases line up with TRBD1. The V gene end was trimmed by 3 bases and the J gene end by 4 bases; junction bases not matched to a gene: 4. The germline CDR1 and CDR2 sequences are KGHSH and LQKENI. CDR3 length: 14 residues. CDR3 sequence reads: CASSPAGGGETQYF. The CDR3 nucleotides are TGTGCCAGCTCACCTGCAGGGGGCGGAGAGACCCAGTACTTC.

The chain combines TRBV6-5 with TRBJ1-1; maybe TRBD1 (6 bases). The CDR3 spans 12 residues. CDR1 is MNHEY, CDR2 SVGAGI, per germline. Trimming shortened V by 4 bases and J by 7 bases, and 10 bases separated the two germline ends. The CDR3 is CASSSTGREAFF. CDR3 DNA sequence: TGTGCCAGCAGTTCTACAGGGCGTGAAGCTTTCTTT.

This clone was seen once. This sequence joins TRBV6-1 and TRBJ1-5; D possibly corresponds to TRBD1 (5 bases). The V gene's germline CDR1 is MNHNS and CDR2 SASEGT. This CDR3 is 14 amino acids long. Trimming took 6 bases from V and 0 from J, leaving 9 bases between them. DNA of the CDR3: TGTGCCAGCAGGGGACTGTATAGCAATCAGCCCCAGCATTTT. Translating gives CASRGLYSNQPQHF.

This chain joins TRBV19 and TRBJ2-1; 9 bases line up with TRBD2. CDR1 is LNHDA, CDR2 SQIVND, per germline (reference sequence). The ends lost 1 base at V and 12 bases at J; junction bases unmatched: 7. This CDR3 is built from 14 residues. The CDR3 region has the DNA TGTGCCAGTAGTATAGTTAGCGGGGGAGAGGGGCAGTTCTTC. Residues: CASSIVSGGEGQFF.

The J gene is TRBJ2-1, the V gene TRBV2; 8 nucleotides agree with TRBD2. This CDR3 has 13 residues. Germline V gene sequence: CDR1 SNHLY, CDR2 FYNNEI. CDR3 in amino acids: CGGKKRGYNEQFF. Here the CDR3 DNA reads TGTGGCGGCAAGAAGCGGGGGTACAATGAGCAGTTCTTC.

This clone is a singleton in its sample. This chain uses TRBV6-1 with TRBJ1-5; D gene unclear. Germline CDR1 is MNHNS and CDR2 is SASEGT. The CDR3 has 12 amino acids. V dropped 2 bases and J dropped 5 bases, with 4 bases sitting between them. CDR3 amino acids: CASSELDQPQHF. The CDR3 bases are TGTGCCAGCAGTGAACTTGATCAGCCCCAGCATTTT.

CDR3 bases: TGTGCCAGCAGCCAAGGAGGGCGGGGGGCGAACACCGGGGAGCTGTTTTTT. This translates into CASSQGGRGANTGELFF. This rearrangement joins TRBV4-2 to TRBJ2-2; 8 bases are a match to TRBD2. V gave up 1 base and J gave up 0 bases; unmatched junction bases: 4. The CDR3 covers 17 residues. From germline, CDR1 is LGHNA and CDR2 YNFKEQ.

The chain uses TRBV5-1 and TRBJ1-4; D might be TRBD1 (5 bases). This CDR3 has 12 amino acids. Trimming took off 0 bases at V and 14 bases at J, with 11 bases between the two ends. The germline CDR1 and CDR2 sequences are SGHRS and YFSETQ. The DNA of the CDR3 is TGCGCCAGCAGCTTGGACAGGCGAGTCCTGTTTTTT. This sequence encodes CASSLDRRVLFF.

V is TRBV18 and J is TRBJ1-1; a weak D match, TRBD1 (5 bases). Trimming cost V 5 bases and J 0 bases, with 16 bases left between them. Germline V gene lookup returns CDR1 KGHSH and CDR2 LQKENI. The CDR3 length is 16 residues. DNA for the CDR3: TGTGCCAGCTCATCGCAGGGTTTCCCCATGAACACTGAAGCTTTCTTT. The encoded protein is CASSSQGFPMNTEAFF.